This TCR beta chain was retrieved from a study of T-cell memory formation after mild COVID-19. General study points: Cross-reactive memory seemingly joined, as some responding clones were found in pre-infection memory.

Concerning this clonotype itself: Its target is unknown.

Trimming pared 4 bases from V and 7 bases from J, leaving 10 bases between. Germline V CDR1 and CDR2: LNHNV, YYDKDF (reference sequence). The CDR3 consists of 12 residues. Each CDR3 protein is one row after TCRdb ran MiXCR on the 5' RACE reads. The sample includes some 160,000 distinct CDR3 sequences, around 30% of them seen just once. The chain couples TRBV15 to TRBJ1-2, with D unresolved. This receptor was identified in an adult woman who had mild COVID-19 (a few samples of this study predate the infection). Cell type and time point are not known. Material for sequencing was PBMCs or a T cell subset sorted from them (not recorded which). The CDR3 region is CATSIVEGGYTF. Here the CDR3 DNA reads TGTGCCACCAGCATAGTGGAGGGTGGCTACACCTTC.